The rows below give T cell receptor beta chains drawn from one sample of a study of T-cell reconstitution after alpha-beta-depleted transplantation in children. Using its own MiXCR run on the PCR reads, TCRdb lists one record per CDR3 protein. The sample carries around 680,000 distinct CDR3 sequences, roughly 17% recorded once. The sample was PBMCs from the stem cell graft donor, taken from the stem cell graft. These TCRs come from a human donor who donated a stem cell graft to a child with acute myeloid leukemia. The conserved cysteine and the conserved F or W are not part of the CDR3 here.

j_call	v_call	cdr3_aa
TRBJ1-1	TRBV20-1	SASMKGKEAF
TRBJ1-1	TRBV7-9	ASSLPLRNTDTEAF
TRBJ2-7	TRBV29-1	SVGRNYEQY
TRBJ1-1	TRBV15	ATSNTGSNTEAF
TRBJ2-3	TRBV5-1	ASSLDGLVTDTQY
TRBJ2-1	TRBV25-1	ASFRGTEGGNEQF
TRBJ2-2	TRBV29-1	SASPQGMNTGELF
TRBJ1-5	TRBV20-1	SARGDRRNLYSNQPQH
TRBJ1-3	TRBV7-9	ASSLRASGHGNTIY
TRBJ2-7	TRBV7-2	ASSPTDLAGGNEQY
TRBJ2-5	TRBV12-3/TRBV12-4	ASSTGSQETQY
TRBJ1-1	TRBV20-1	SAPGREGWTEAF
TRBJ1-4	TRBV7-9	ASSLSLTNEKLF
TRBJ1-1	TRBV4-1	ASSQDGARNTEAF
TRBJ1-5	TRBV12-3/TRBV12-4	ASSFTNSNQPQH
TRBJ2-3	TRBV5-1	ASSLKRTGSTDTQY
TRBJ1-1	TRBV20-1	SAKPPGTFVMNTEAF
TRBJ1-2	TRBV29-1	SVEGASNYGYT
TRBJ2-1	TRBV7-8	ASNLARSYNEQF
TRBJ2-2	TRBV29-1	SVGIFFQGTNTGELF
TRBJ1-3	TRBV12-3/TRBV12-4	ASTRRALSGNTIY
TRBJ2-4	TRBV5-1	ASSLEAAFPQY
TRBJ1-2	TRBV6-6	ASRRTGDRGYT
TRBJ1-4	TRBV20-1	SARGDIGEKLF
TRBJ2-5	TRBV20-1	SAVPGETQY
TRBJ1-5	TRBV7-9	ASSLSTGRHQPQH
TRBJ1-5	TRBV6-2/TRBV6-3	ASRAGGGNQPQH
TRBJ1-5	TRBV20-1	SAIQGNSNQPQH
TRBJ2-3	TRBV11-2	ASSLSSGWSTDTQY
TRBJ2-1	TRBV6-5	ASSFCEQF
TRBJ2-2	TRBV3-1	ASSQDIMRRQGGTGELF
TRBJ1-1	TRBV5-1	ASSLYAGANTEAF
TRBJ1-1	TRBV7-3	ASSHAGGRGTEAF
TRBJ2-3	TRBV30	AFQRGDTDTQY
TRBJ1-2	TRBV6-1	ASSSVAGQYYGYT